These T cell receptor beta chains were read from a single sample in a study of siplizumab effects on memory and regulatory T cells. This table comes from immunoSEQ multiplex PCR, and its TCRdb copy is limited to in-frame clones, with some not included. The table lists about 110,000 clones, 92% of them singletons. Sequencing was done on a sample of Tregs sorted from blood. The receptors were gathered from a human donor in good health. Each CDR3 is given with its conserved first and last residue. Each record gives: J gene, clone size, V gene, D gene, CDR3 protein, CDR3 DNA. D genes are given only for firm matches. The size entry is marked missing in some rows and otherwise reads once, few, many or a size class.

TRBJ2-5	-	TRBV29-1	-	CSVEGQGQETQYF	TGCAGCGTTGAAGGCCAGGGACAAGAGACCCAGTACTTC
TRBJ1-3	-	TRBV7-2	-	CASSSVGGNTIYF	TGTGCCAGCAGCTCAGTGGGGGGAAACACCATATATTTT
TRBJ1-4	once	TRBV2	-	CASSEASAKPNEKLFF	TGTGCCAGCAGTGAAGCCTCGGCAAAACCAAATGAAAAACTGTTTTTT
TRBJ1-4	-	TRBV7-2	-	CASSFGGSDEKLFF	TGTGCCAGCAGCTTTGGGGGGAGCGACGAAAAACTGTTTTTT
TRBJ1-2	-	TRBV9	-	CASSPDPSTVSHF	TGTGCCAGCAGCCCCGACCCATCGACAGTTTCTCACTTC
TRBJ1-3	-	TRBV28	-	CASSRIFSGNTIYF	TGTGCCAGCAGTCGAATTTTCTCTGGAAACACCATATATTTT
TRBJ2-3	-	TRBV29-1	TRBD1	CSVDGTGWNTDTQYF	TGCAGCGTTGACGGGACAGGGTGGAACACAGATACGCAGTATTTT
TRBJ2-2	-	TRBV29-1	-	CSVVPGPVGTGELFF	TGCAGCGTGGTTCCGGGGCCCGTGGGGACCGGGGAGCTGTTTTTT
TRBJ1-1	-	TRBV5-1	-	CASSLTGTPNTEAFF	TGCGCCAGCAGCTTGACCGGGACACCGAACACTGAAGCTTTCTTT
TRBJ1-2	-	TRBV6-6	-	CASSRDNYGYTF	TGTGCCAGCAGCAGGGATAACTATGGCTACACCTTC
TRBJ1-3	-	TRBV5-4	-	CASSLAGTGNTIYF	TGTGCCAGCAGCTTGGCAGGGACTGGAAACACCATATATTTT
TRBJ2-7	-	TRBV19	TRBD2	CASSIYGGSTSEQYF	TGTGCCAGTAGTATATATGGCGGGAGCACGTCCGAGCAGTACTTC
TRBJ2-2	-	TRBV4-2	-	CASSQGLDWGTGELFF	TGTGCCAGCAGCCAAGGTCTTGATTGGGGCACCGGGGAGCTGTTTTTT
TRBJ2-2	-	TRBV5-1	-	CASSFGAGGELFF	TGCGCCAGCAGCTTCGGGGCGGGCGGGGAGCTGTTTTTT